The 28 T cell receptor beta chains presented below share a single source sample, sequenced in a study of CD8+ T cells in alopecia areata. Extraction of RNA preceded its reverse transcription into cDNA, which served as the sequencing template. Profiled with immunoSEQ multiplex PCR; TCRdb holds only in-frame clones, not every one. This sample has about 180,000 clones, with approximately 59% found just once. The material was CD4+ T cells sorted from blood, obtained at week 0. The receptors here all came from a human donor with alopecia areata.

This clone was recorded a few times. The chain couples TRBV29-1 to TRBJ2-7; D tentatively reads TRBD1 or TRBD2 (5 bases each). Between the trimmed V and J ends, which lost 4 bases and 5 bases, there was a span of 15 bases. This CDR3 has 13 residues. Germline-derived CDR1 and CDR2 are SQVTM and ANQGSEA. CDR3 nucleotide sequence: TGCAGCGTTGCAACAGGAGGTTCGAACGAGCAGTACTTC. It translates to CSVATGGSNEQYF.

The chain employs TRBV7-9 and TRBJ2-1; D is unclear. Germline values: CDR1 SEHNR, CDR2 FQNEAQ (reference sequence). The CDR3 runs 14 residues. Trimming took 0 bases from V and 6 from J, leaving 9 bases between them. The CDR3 reads CASSLARLVNEQFF. The CDR3 DNA is TGTGCCAGCAGCTTAGCCAGGCTCGTCAATGAGCAGTTCTTC.

This clone came up a few times. The J gene is TRBJ2-2, the V gene TRBV4-2, with 11 bases fitting TRBD1. The CDR3 extends over 17 amino acids. Looked up from germline, CDR1 is LGHNA and CDR2 is YNFKEQ. Trimming at V came to 4 bases and at J to 4 bases, leaving 8 bases not matched to a gene. CDR3 bases: TGTGCCAGCAGCCCACGGACAGGGGGCGGGGGCACCGGGGAGCTGTTTTTT. Encoded protein: CASSPRTGGGGTGELFF.

This clone has a single count. The rearrangement links TRBV30 to TRBJ1-5; weak D call: TRBD1 (6 bases). Trimming took 0 bases from V and 1 from J, leaving 10 bases between them. This CDR3 has 15 residues. The germline V gene has CDR1 GTSNPN and CDR2 SVGIG (reference sequence). The CDR3 nucleotides read TGTGCCTGGAGTGTACTTGGACAGAGCAATCAGCCCCAGCATTTT. This encodes CAWSVLGQSNQPQHF.

The chain links TRBV5-1 to TRBJ1-2; TRBD1 is a possible D gene (6 bases). Per germline, CDR1 SGHRS and CDR2 YFSETQ. Trimming left V 4 bases short and J 2 bases short, with 12 bases between. CDR3 length: 14 amino acids. The CDR3, as DNA: TGCGCCAGCAGCCTAACGGACAGAAACTATGGCTACACCTTC. Its protein product is CASSLTDRNYGYTF.

This clone is termed medium-sized. The chain couples TRBV6-5 to TRBJ1-2, with 9 bases matching TRBD1. CDR1 and CDR2 from the germline V gene are MNHEY and SVGAGI. The CDR3 spans 15 residues. V dropped 5 bases and J dropped 4; count of bases not matched to a gene: 8. This CDR3 is CASSLRGQGTYGYTF. In DNA, the CDR3 is TGTGCCAGCAGTCTACGGGGACAGGGAACCTATGGCTACACCTTC.

CDR3: CASSTMGLAGETQYF. The CDR3, as DNA: TGTGCCAGCAGCACCATGGGACTAGCGGGGGAGACCCAGTACTTC. The chain recombines TRBV13 with TRBJ2-5; TRBD2 aligns across 13 bases. The CDR3 is 15 residues long. Looked up from germline, CDR1 is PRHDT and CDR2 is FYEKMQ (reference sequence). Trimming removed 5 bases from V and 5 bases from J; junction bases left unmatched: 5.

This clone was observed a handful of times. The genes are TRBV7-9 and TRBJ1-1; 10 bases fit TRBD1. V dropped 5 bases and J dropped 0; count of bases not matched to a gene: 6. This CDR3 is 16 amino acids long. Germline values: CDR1 SEHNR, CDR2 FQNEAQ (reference sequence). CDR3 in amino acids: CASSLDRGRMNTEAFF. CDR3 nucleotide sequence: TGTGCCAGCAGCCTAGACAGGGGGCGCATGAACACTGAAGCTTTCTTT.

This clone was seen more than once but under ten times. The rearrangement uses TRBV9 and TRBJ2-1, with 7 bases lining up with TRBD1. From germline, CDR1 is SGDLS and CDR2 YYNGEE. CDR3 length equals 14 residues. With 4 bases clipped from V and 9 bases from J, the junction kept 10 bases outside the gene matches. CDR3 amino acids: CASSLAVDRVEQFF. CDR3 nucleotides: TGTGCCAGCAGCCTAGCCGTCGACAGGGTTGAGCAGTTCTTC.

The rearrangement links TRBV5-1 to TRBJ2-7; D not resolved. Germline lookup yields CDR1 SGHRS and CDR2 YFSETQ. The length of the CDR3 is 11 residues. The germline V and J ends were trimmed by 3 bases and 2 bases, with 3 bases remaining between them. The CDR3 here is CASSSPYEQYF. The DNA for the CDR3 is TGCGCCAGCAGCTCCCCCTACGAGCAGTACTTC.

This clone has just one count. This chain joins TRBV7-9 and TRBJ1-1, with a tentative D call TRBD1 (5 bases). V was trimmed by 5 bases and J by 3 bases, leaving 10 bases between them. From germline, CDR1 is SEHNR and CDR2 FQNEAQ (reference sequence). The CDR3 runs to 13 residues. This chain's CDR3 is CASSLTGDTEAFF. As DNA, the CDR3 is TGTGCCAGCAGCCTCACGGGGGACACTGAAGCTTTCTTT.

The gene calls are TRBV15 and TRBJ2-7, with D possibly being TRBD2 (6 bases). CDR3 size: 16 residues. Germline V gene data show CDR1 as LNHNV and CDR2 as YYDKDF (reference sequence). V was pared by 8 bases and J by 0 bases, with 20 bases between. This CDR3 reads CATEYRHGGISYEQYF. For the CDR3, the DNA is TGTGCCACCGAGTACCGGCATGGGGGGATCTCCTACGAGCAGTACTTC.

V is TRBV30 and J is TRBJ2-1; the D is unclear. The CDR3 runs to 14 residues. Trimming removed 5 bases at V and 5 bases at J, with 16 bases between. Looked up from germline, CDR1 is GTSNPN and CDR2 is SVGIG (reference sequence). CDR3 in DNA: TGTGCCTGGTACCCTTTACCTAACAACAATGAGCAGTTCTTC. Protein sequence: CAWYPLPNNNEQFF.

V and J are TRBV30 and TRBJ1-1; 8 bases map to TRBD1. The V segment lost 2 bases and the J segment 6 bases; nucleotides outside the gene matches: 8. This CDR3 spans 14 amino acids. Germline CDR1 GTSNPN, CDR2 SVGIG (reference sequence). Here the CDR3 reads CAWSLDRGRAEAFF. The CDR3 coding sequence is TGTGCCTGGAGTTTAGACAGGGGAAGGGCTGAAGCTTTCTTT.

The chain carries TRBV7-9 and TRBJ1-5; no firm D call. CDR1 and CDR2 from the germline V gene are SEHNR and FQNEAQ (reference sequence). The ends were cut back, 1 base at V and 2 bases at J, with 6 bases in the middle. The CDR3 spans 14 residues. The CDR3 spells CASSLGGGNQPQHF. CDR3 bases: TGTGCCAGCAGCTTAGGTGGAGGCAATCAGCCCCAGCATTTT.

V usage is TRBV15 and J usage is TRBJ2-7; the D gene is possibly TRBD2 (6 bases). The CDR3 runs 15 residues. The V and J ends lost 0 bases and 0 bases respectively, with 9 bases between them. CDR1 is LNHNV and CDR2 is YYDKDF in the germline V gene (reference sequence). CDR3 nucleotide sequence: TGTGCCACCAGCAGAGATCGGGGGAGCTCCTACGAGCAGTACTTC. It translates to CATSRDRGSSYEQYF.

J is TRBJ1-2 and V is TRBV2; 7 bases are a match to TRBD1. This CDR3 has 14 amino acids. V was clipped by 10 bases and J by 0 bases; unmatched bases: 8. Germline V lookup: CDR1 SNHLY, CDR2 FYNNEI. The DNA for the CDR3 is TGTGCCATTCAAGAAGGGACAGCTAACTATGGCTACACCTTC. Encoded protein: CAIQEGTANYGYTF.

This clone occurred once. V usage is TRBV11-2 and J usage is TRBJ1-2; D is possibly TRBD1 (6 bases). This CDR3 region has 15 residues. The germline V and J ends were trimmed by 5 bases and 4 bases, with 17 bases remaining between them. Germline CDR1 reads SGHAT; CDR2 reads FQNNGV. CDR3 bases: TGTGCCAGCAGCCAACAGACAGGAACCAGCTATGGCTACACCTTC. Its translation is CASSQQTGTSYGYTF.

For the CDR3, the DNA is TGTGCCAGCAGTGAAGCGGTTGGCTACACCTTC. This encodes CASSEAVGYTF. The V call is TRBV2, the J call TRBJ1-2, with D uncertain. Trimming cost V 0 bases and J 7 bases, with 3 bases left between them. The CDR3 contains 11 residues. Looked up from germline, CDR1 is SNHLY and CDR2 is FYNNEI.

This clone appeared a few times. The J gene is TRBJ2-3, the V gene TRBV11-2; D gene ambiguous. Per the germline V gene, CDR1 is SGHAT and CDR2 is FQNNGV. Trimming took 2 bases from V and 0 from J, leaving 6 bases between them. The CDR3 covers 14 residues. The CDR3 sequence is CASSLSPSTDTQYF. CDR3 nucleotides: TGTGCCAGCAGCTTAAGCCCCAGCACAGATACGCAGTATTTT.

This clone was counted a single time. This chain connects TRBV25-1 to TRBJ2-5; D not certain. V lost 4 bases, J lost 4 bases, and 13 bases lay in between. Germline V gene data show CDR1 as MGHDK and CDR2 as SYGVNS. There are 14 residues in the CDR3. CDR3 bases: TGTGCCAGCAGTGTGGCAGGAGTGTCAGAGACCCAGTACTTC. Amino acid sequence: CASSVAGVSETQYF.

This chain joins TRBV29-1 and TRBJ2-4; tentative D call: TRBD2 (6 bases). The CDR3 is 14 amino acids. CDR1 and CDR2 from the germline V gene are SQVTM and ANQGSEA. V gave up 5 bases and J gave up 3 bases, with 14 bases separating them. The DNA for the CDR3 is TGCAGCGTTTACCTGGGGCGGGGCAAAAACATTCAGTACTTC. It is translated as CSVYLGRGKNIQYF.

This chain connects TRBV6-5 to TRBJ1-5; 7 bases agree with TRBD1. The CDR3 is 12 amino acids. With 5 bases clipped from V and 7 bases from J, the junction kept 2 bases outside the gene matches. Germline V gene lookup returns CDR1 MNHEY and CDR2 SVGAGI. In nucleotides, the CDR3 is TGTGCCAGCAGTACACAGGGGCAGCCCCAGCATTTT. As protein: CASSTQGQPQHF.

The chain employs TRBV30 and TRBJ2-1; either TRBD1 or TRBD2 may fit D (6 bases each). Per the germline V gene, CDR1 is GTSNPN and CDR2 is SVGIG (reference sequence). With 0 bases removed from V and 7 bases from J, the gap between germline ends came to 16 bases. The CDR3 spans 15 residues. The CDR3 spells CAWSVEGGGRNEQFF. The CDR3, as DNA: TGTGCCTGGAGTGTAGAGGGGGGAGGTAGGAATGAGCAGTTCTTC.

CDR3 nucleotides: TGCAGCACGCGACAGATCTTAGGAGATACGCAGTATTTT. This encodes CSTRQILGDTQYF. This chain joins TRBV29-1 and TRBJ2-3; TRBD1 might be the D (5 bases). CDR3 length: 13 residues. V dropped 8 bases and J dropped 5 bases, with 17 bases sitting between them. Germline V gene sequence: CDR1 SQVTM, CDR2 ANQGSEA.

V and J are TRBV23-1 and TRBJ2-5; TRBD1 agrees at 10 bases. TRBV23-1 is filed as an ORF, its function uncertain. The CDR3 loop spans 15 amino acids. V lost 8 bases to trimming and J lost 1 base; unmatched junction nucleotides: 7. The CDR3 DNA sequence: TGCGCCAGCGCCGCCGGGGACAGGGGCCAAGAGACCCAGTACTTC. This codes for CASAAGDRGQETQYF.

The chain has TRBV30 and TRBJ2-1; TRBD1 aligns across 9 bases. V lost 2 bases to trimming and J lost 8 bases; unmatched junction nucleotides: 7. Germline V gene lookup returns CDR1 GTSNPN and CDR2 SVGIG (reference sequence). The CDR3 spans 14 residues. The CDR3 sequence is CAWSPTGGGYEQFF. As DNA, the CDR3 is TGTGCCTGGAGTCCGACAGGGGGGGGATATGAGCAGTTCTTC.

Notes on this clone: Other DNA variants within this sample encode the same CDR3. CDR3: CAWSVRGDQPQHF. The CDR3 DNA follows: TGTGCCTGGAGTGTACGTGGCGATCAGCCCCAGCATTTT. V is TRBV30 and J is TRBJ1-5; no clear D gene. The CDR3 has 13 residues. V lost 0 bases and J lost 5, with 8 bases in between. CDR1 and CDR2 from the germline V gene are GTSNPN and SVGIG (reference sequence). The full variable domain, its missing parts supplied by reference TRBV30 and TRBJ1-5, is SQTIHQWPATLVQPVGSPLSLECTVEGTSNPNLYWYRQAAGRGLQLLFYSVGIGQISSEVPQNLSASRPQDRQFILSSKKLLLSDSGFYLCAWSVRGDQPQHFGDGTRLSIL.